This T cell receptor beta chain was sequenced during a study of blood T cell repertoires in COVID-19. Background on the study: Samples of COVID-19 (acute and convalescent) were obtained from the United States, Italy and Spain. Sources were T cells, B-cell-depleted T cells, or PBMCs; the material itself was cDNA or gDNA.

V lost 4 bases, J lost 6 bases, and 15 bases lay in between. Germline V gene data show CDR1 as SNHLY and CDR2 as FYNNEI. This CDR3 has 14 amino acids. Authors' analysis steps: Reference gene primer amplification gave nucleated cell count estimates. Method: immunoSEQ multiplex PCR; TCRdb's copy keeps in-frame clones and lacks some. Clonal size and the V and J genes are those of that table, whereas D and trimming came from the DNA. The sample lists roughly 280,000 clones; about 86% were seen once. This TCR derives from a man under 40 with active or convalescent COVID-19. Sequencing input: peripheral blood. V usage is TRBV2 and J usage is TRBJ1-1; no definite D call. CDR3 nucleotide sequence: TGTGCCAGCAGTGGTATCGGGTTAGTCTCTGAAGCTTTCTTT. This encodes CASSGIGLVSEAFF.